Given below is one T cell receptor (beta chain) in context. This record comes from a study of technical replicates of blood from several donors. Sequencing used immunoSEQ multiplex PCR; TCRdb keeps in-frame clones, though not all of them. The table has about 94,000 clones, around 95% seen once. The CDR3 sequence is 17 residues long. Trimming cost V 1 base and J 3 bases, with 19 bases left between them. Per the germline V gene, CDR1 is MGHDK and CDR2 is SYGVNS. The V and J genes are TRBV25-1 and TRBJ2-7, with a weak D call TRBD1 (7 bases). This receptor was obtained from a human donor in good health. Sequenced material: T cells isolated from PBMCs. The CDR3 loop is CASSEWGRGVRGYEQYF. The CDR3 nucleotides read TGTGCCAGCAGTGAATGGGGCAGGGGGGTAAGGGGCTACGAGCAGTACTTC.